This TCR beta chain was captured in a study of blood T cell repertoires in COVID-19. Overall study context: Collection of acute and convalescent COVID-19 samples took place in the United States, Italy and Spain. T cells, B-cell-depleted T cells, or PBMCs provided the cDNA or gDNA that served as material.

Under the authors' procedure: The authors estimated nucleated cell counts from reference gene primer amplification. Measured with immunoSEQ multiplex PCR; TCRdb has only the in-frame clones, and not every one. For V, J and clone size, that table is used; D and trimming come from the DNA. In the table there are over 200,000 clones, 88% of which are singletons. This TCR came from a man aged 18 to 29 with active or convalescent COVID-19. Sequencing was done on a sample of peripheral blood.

The CDR3 region is CASSTSWAGDLYGYTF. The CDR3 nucleotides are TGTGCCAGTAGCACATCGTGGGCAGGTGATCTCTATGGCTACACCTTC. The rearrangement uses TRBV19 and TRBJ1-2; D gene uncertain. V was trimmed by 6 bases and J by 4 bases, leaving 21 bases between them. CDR3 size: 16 residues. Germline V lookup: CDR1 LNHDA, CDR2 SQIVND (reference sequence).